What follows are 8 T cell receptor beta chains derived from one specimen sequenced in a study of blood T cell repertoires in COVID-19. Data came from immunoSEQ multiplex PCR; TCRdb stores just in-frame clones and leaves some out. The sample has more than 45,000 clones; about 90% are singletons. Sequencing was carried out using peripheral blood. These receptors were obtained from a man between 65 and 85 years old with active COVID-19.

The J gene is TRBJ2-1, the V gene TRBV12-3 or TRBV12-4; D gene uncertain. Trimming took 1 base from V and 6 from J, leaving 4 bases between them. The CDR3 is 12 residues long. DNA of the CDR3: TGTGCCAGCAGTTTAGGCGGCAATGAGCAGTTCTTC. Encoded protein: CASSLGGNEQFF.

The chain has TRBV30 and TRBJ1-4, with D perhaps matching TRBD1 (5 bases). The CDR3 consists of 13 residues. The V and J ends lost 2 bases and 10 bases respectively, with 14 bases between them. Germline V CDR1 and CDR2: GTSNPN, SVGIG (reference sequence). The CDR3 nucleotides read TGTGCCTGGAGTATGGGACCGGAGGGAAAACTGTTTTTT. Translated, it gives CAWSMGPEGKLFF.

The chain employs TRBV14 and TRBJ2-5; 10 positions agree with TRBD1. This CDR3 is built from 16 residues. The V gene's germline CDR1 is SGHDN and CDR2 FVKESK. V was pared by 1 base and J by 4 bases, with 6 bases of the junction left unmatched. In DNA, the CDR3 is TGTGCCAGCAGCCAAGGGGACAGGGGAAACTCAGAGACCCAGTACTTC. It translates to CASSQGDRGNSETQYF. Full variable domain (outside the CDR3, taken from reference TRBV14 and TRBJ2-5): EAGVTQFPSHSVIEKGQTVTLRCDPISGHDNLYWYRRVMGKEIKFLLHFVKESKQDESGMPNNRFLAERTGGTYSTLKVQPAELEDSGVYFCASSQGDRGNSETQYFGPGTRLLVL.

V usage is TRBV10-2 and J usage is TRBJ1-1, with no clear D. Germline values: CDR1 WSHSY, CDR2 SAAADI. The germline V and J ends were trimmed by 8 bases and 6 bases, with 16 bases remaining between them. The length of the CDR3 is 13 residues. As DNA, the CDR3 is TGCGCCAGCCGCAGAGGGCCGGAGGCTGAAGCTTTCTTT. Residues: CASRRGPEAEAFF.

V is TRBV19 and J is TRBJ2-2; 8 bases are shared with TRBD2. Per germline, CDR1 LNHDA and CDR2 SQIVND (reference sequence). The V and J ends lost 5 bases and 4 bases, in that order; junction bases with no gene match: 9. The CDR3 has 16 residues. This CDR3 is CASSASAGAVTGELFF. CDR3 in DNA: TGTGCCAGTAGTGCCTCAGCGGGGGCGGTCACCGGGGAGCTGTTTTTT. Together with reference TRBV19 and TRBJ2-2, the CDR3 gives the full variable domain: DGGITQSPKYLFRKEGQNVTLSCEQNLNHDAMYWYRQDPGQGLRLIYYSQIVNDFQKGDIAEGYSVSREKKESFPLTVTSAQKNPTAFYLCASSASAGAVTGELFFGEGSRLTVL.

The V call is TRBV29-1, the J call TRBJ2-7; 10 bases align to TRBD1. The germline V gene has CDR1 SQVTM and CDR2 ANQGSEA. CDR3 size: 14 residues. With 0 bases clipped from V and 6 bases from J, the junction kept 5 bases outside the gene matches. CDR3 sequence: CSVEEGRDRGEQYF. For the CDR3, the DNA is TGCAGCGTTGAAGAGGGACGGGACAGGGGCGAGCAGTACTTC.

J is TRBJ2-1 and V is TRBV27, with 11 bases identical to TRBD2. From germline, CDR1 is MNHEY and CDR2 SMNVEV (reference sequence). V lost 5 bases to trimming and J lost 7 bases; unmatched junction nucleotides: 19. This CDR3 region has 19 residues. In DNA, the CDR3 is TGTGCCAGCAGTCGCCAGGCACTAGCGGGGGCCCCGCGATTGAATGAGCAGTTCTTC. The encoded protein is CASSRQALAGAPRLNEQFF.

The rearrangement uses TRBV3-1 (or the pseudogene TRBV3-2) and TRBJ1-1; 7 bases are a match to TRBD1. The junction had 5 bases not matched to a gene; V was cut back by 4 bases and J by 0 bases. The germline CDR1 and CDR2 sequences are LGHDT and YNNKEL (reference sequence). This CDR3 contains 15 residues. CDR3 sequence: CASSRITGVNTEAFF. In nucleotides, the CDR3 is TGTGCCAGCAGCCGAATAACAGGGGTGAACACTGAAGCTTTCTTT.